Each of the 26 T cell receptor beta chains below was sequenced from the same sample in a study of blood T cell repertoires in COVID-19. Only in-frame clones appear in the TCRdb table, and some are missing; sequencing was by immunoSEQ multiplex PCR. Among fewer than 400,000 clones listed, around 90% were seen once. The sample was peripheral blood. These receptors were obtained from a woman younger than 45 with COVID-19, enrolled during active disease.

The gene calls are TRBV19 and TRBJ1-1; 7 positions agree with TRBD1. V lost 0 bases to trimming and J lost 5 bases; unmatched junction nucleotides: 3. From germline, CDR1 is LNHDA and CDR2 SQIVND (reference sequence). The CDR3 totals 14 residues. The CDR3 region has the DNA TGTGCCAGTAGTATAGATAGGGGGCCAACTGAAGCTTTCTTT. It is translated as CASSIDRGPTEAFF.

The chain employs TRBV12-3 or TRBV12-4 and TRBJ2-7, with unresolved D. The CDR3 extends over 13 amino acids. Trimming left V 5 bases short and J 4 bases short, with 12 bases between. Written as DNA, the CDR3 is TGTGCCAGCAGTGCCGCGATTGTATACGAGCAGTACTTC. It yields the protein CASSAAIVYEQYF.

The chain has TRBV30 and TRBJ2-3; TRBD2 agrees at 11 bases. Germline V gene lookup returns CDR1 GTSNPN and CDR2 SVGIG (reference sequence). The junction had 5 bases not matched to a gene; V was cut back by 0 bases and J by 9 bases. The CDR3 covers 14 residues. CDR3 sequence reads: CAWSVLAGAGTQYF. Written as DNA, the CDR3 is TGTGCCTGGAGTGTACTAGCGGGGGCAGGGACGCAGTATTTT.

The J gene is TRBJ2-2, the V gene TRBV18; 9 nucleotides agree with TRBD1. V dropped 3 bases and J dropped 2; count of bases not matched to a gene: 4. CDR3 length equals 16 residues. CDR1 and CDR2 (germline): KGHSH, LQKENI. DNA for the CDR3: TGTGCCAGCTCACCGACAGGGGGAATCAACACCGGGGAGCTGTTTTTT. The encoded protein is CASSPTGGINTGELFF.

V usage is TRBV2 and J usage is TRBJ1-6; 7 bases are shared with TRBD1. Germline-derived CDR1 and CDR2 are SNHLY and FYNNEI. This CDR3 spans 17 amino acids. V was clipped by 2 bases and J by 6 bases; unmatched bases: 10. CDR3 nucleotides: TGTGCCAGCAGTGAACCCGGGACAGCAAGACTTAATTCACCCCTCCACTTT. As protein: CASSEPGTARLNSPLHF.

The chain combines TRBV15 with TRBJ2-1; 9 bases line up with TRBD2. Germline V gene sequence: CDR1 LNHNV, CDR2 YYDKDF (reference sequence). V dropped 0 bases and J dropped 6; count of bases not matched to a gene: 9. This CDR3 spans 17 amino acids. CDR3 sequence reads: CATSRDLVAGVANEQFF. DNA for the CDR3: TGTGCCACCAGCAGAGATCTGGTAGCGGGAGTTGCCAATGAGCAGTTCTTC.

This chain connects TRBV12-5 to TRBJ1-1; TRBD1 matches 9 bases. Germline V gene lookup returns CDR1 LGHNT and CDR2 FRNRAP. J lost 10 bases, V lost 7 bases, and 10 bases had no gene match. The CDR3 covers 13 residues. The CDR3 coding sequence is TGTGCTAGTGAAAGGACAGGGGTTATCGGAGCTTTCTTT. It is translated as CASERTGVIGAFF.

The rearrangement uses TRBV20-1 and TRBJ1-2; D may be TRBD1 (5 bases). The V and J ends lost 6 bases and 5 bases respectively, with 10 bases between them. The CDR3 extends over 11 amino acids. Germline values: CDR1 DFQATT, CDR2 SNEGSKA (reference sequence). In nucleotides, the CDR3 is TGCAGTGCCCGCCGGGGGTATGGCTACACCTTC. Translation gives CSARRGYGYTF.

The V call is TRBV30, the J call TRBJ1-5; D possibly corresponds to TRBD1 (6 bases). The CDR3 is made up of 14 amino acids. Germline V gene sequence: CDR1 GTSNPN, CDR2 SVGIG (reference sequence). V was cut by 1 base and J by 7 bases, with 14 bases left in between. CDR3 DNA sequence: TGTGCCTGGAGTGACACAGGGATCAGGCAGCCCCAGCATTTT. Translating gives CAWSDTGIRQPQHF.

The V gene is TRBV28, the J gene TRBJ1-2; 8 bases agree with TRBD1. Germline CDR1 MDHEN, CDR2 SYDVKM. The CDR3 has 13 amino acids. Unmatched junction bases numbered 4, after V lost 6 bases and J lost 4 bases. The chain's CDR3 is CASRLTGAYGYTF. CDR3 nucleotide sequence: TGTGCCAGCAGACTGACAGGGGCCTATGGCTACACCTTC.

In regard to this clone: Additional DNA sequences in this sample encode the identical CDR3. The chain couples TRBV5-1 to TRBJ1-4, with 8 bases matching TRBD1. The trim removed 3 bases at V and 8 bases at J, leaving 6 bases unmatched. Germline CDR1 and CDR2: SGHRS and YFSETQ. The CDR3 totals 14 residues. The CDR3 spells CASSYGQGREKLFF. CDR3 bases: TGCGCCAGCAGCTATGGACAGGGCCGAGAAAAACTGTTTTTT.

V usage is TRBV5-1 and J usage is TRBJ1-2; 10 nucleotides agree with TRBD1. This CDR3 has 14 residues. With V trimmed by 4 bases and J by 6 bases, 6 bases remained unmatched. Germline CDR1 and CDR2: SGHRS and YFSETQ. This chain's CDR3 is CASSLGQGRNGYTF. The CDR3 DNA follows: TGCGCCAGCAGCCTGGGACAGGGGAGGAATGGCTACACCTTC.

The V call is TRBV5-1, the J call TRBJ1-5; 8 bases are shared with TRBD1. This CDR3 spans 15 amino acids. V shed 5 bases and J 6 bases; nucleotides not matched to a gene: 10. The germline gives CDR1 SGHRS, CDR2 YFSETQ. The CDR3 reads CASSLQGDQGQPQHF. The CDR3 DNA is TGCGCCAGCAGTTTACAGGGGGATCAAGGTCAGCCCCAGCATTTT.

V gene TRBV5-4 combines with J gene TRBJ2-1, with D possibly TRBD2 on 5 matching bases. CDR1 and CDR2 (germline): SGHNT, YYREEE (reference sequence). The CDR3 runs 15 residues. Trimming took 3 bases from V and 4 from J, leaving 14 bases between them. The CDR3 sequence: CASSSEGGGYNEQFF. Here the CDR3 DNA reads TGTGCCAGCAGCTCCGAGGGTGGCGGATACAATGAGCAGTTCTTC.

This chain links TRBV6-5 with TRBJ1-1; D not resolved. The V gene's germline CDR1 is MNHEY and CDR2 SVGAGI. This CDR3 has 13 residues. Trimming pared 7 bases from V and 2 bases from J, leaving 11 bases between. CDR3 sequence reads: CASTPGFNTEAFF. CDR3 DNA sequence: TGTGCCAGCACACCAGGATTTAACACTGAAGCTTTCTTT.

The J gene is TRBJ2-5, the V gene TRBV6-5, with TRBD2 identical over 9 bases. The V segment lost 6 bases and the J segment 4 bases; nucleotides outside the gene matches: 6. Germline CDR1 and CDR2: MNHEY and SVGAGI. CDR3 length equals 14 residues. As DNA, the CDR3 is TGTGCCAGCAGCGCGACTAGCGGAGGAGAGACCCAGTACTTC. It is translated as CASSATSGGETQYF.

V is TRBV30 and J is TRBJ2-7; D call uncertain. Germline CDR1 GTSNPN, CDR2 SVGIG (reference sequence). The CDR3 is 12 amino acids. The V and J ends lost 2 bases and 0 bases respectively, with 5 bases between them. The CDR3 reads CAWSSISYEQYF. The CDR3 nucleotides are TGTGCCTGGAGTTCCATCTCCTACGAGCAGTACTTC.

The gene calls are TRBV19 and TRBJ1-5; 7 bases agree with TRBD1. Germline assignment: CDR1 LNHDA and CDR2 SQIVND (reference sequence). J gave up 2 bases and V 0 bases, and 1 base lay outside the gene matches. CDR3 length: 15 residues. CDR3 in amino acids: CASSIDQGGNQPQHF. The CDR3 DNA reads TGTGCCAGTAGTATAGATCAGGGGGGCAATCAGCCCCAGCATTTT.

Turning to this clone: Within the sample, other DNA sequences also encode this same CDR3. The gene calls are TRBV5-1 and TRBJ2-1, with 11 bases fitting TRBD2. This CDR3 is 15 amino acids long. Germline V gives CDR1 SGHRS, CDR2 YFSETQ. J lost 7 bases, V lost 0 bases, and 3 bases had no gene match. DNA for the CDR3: TGCGCCAGCAGCTTGGGGACTAGCGGGCGGAATGAGCAGTTCTTC. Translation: CASSLGTSGRNEQFF. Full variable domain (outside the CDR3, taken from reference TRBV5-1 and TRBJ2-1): KAGVTQTPRYLIKTRGQQVTLSCSPISGHRSVSWYQQTPGQGLQFLFEYFSETQRNKGNFPGRFSGRQFSNSRSEMNVSTLELGDSALYLCASSLGTSGRNEQFFGPGTRLTVL.

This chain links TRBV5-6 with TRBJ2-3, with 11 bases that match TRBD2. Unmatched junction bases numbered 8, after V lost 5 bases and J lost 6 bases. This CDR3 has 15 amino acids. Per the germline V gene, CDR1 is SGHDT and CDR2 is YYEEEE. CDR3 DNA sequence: TGTGCCAGCAGACTACTAGCGGGAGCTCGGGATACGCAGTATTTT. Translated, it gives CASRLLAGARDTQYF.

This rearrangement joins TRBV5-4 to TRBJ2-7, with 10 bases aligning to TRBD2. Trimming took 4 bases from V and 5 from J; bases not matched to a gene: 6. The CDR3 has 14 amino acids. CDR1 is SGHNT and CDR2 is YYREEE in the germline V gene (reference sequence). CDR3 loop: CASSPASGSDEQYF. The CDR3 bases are TGTGCCAGCAGCCCGGCTAGCGGGAGCGACGAGCAGTACTTC.

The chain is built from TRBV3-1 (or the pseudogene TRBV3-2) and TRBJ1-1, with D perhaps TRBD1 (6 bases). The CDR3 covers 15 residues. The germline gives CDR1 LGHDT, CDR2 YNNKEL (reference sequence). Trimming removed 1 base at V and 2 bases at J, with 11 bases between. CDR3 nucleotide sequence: TGTGCCAGCAGCCAAGTTCTGACAGGTAACACTGAAGCTTTCTTT. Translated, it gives CASSQVLTGNTEAFF.

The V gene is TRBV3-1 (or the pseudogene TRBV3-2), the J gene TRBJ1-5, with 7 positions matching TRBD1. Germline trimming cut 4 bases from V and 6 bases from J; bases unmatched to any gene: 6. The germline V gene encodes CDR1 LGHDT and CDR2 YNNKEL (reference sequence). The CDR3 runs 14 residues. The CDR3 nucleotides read TGTGCCAGCAGCCCGACAGGGATTGGTCAGCCCCAGCATTTT. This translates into CASSPTGIGQPQHF.

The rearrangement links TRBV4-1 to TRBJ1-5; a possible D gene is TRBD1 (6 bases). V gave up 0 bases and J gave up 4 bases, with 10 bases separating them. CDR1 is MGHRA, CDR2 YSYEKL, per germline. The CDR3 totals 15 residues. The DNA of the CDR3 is TGCGCCAGCAGCCAAGACGGGCAGGGGAATCAGCCCCAGCATTTT. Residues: CASSQDGQGNQPQHF.

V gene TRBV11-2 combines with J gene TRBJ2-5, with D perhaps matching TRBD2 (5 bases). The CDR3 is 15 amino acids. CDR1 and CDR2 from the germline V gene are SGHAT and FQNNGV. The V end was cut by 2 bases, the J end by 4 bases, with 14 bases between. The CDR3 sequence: CASSLNWERLETQYF. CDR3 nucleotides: TGTGCCAGCAGCTTAAACTGGGAGAGGTTAGAGACCCAGTACTTC. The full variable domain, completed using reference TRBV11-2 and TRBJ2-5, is EAGVAQSPRYKIIEKRQSVAFWCNPISGHATLYWYQQILGQGPKLLIQFQNNGVVDDSQLPKDRFSAERLKGVDSTLKIQPAKLEDSAVYLCASSLNWERLETQYFGPGTRLLVL.

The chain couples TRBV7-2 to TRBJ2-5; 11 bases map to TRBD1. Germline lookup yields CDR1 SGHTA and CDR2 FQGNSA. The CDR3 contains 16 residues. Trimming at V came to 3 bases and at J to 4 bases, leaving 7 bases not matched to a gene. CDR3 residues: CASSLLSGTGGETQYF. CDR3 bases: TGTGCCAGCAGCTTGCTTTCCGGGACAGGGGGAGAGACCCAGTACTTC.